This T cell receptor beta chain was sequenced for a study of molecular identifiers for immune sequencing clone quantification (dated by TCRdb to between 2017 and 2018). In the study overall: In a replicate experiment, RNA from roughly 21,000 or 96,000 naive CD8 T cells was split into five aliquots, four of which were sequenced. CD8 T cells were used in a methods study to benchmark molecular-identifier clustering-based TCR repertoire sequencing (MIDCIRS) and TCR RNA copy counting.

Overall study outcomes, separate from this receptor: Clones above 20 RNA copies held over 99% of molecules in CMV-specific effector cells but under 1% in naive cells. Modeling indicated about 3 TCR RNA copies recovered per cell, compared with roughly 10 by digital PCR, which implies a capture efficiency of approximately 31%. Spiked-in Jurkat TCR RNA equivalent to a single cell was reported to be detectable even among some 910,000 naive CD8 T cells. Spiked-in Jurkat TCR RNA (10 copies' worth), which is not part of the donor repertoire, was contained in the naive libraries. Without barcode sub-clustering, chimeric consensus sequences inflated TCR diversity; chimeras reached as high as 47%. Identical TCR molecules sharing a barcode could cause highly expanded clone sizes to be underestimated.

Concerning this clonotype itself: Its binding antigen is unknown. This could be a read error, since a much larger clone is one nucleotide away.

Looking up the germline V gene (reference sequence) yields CDR1 PRHDT and CDR2 FYEKMQ. CDR3 length: 14 amino acids, cysteine to phenylalanine. Just the 42-base CDR3 DNA is kept, in frame starting at base 1. Libraries were made using PCR. The sequencing machine was a NextSeq 500. Bulk TCR libraries were generated as previously described, with the TCR primers listed in Table S5 used. The Qiagen AllPrep DNA/RNA kit was used to purify total RNA. Reads from multiple sequencing runs of the same library were pooled before analysis. The published analysis was carried out like this. Reads were retained only if their TCR constant sequence matched exactly, and those retained reads were trimmed to 150 nt and grouped according to their 12-nt molecular barcodes. Reads within each barcode group were sub-clustered using a 15% Levenshtein threshold, and quality-weighted consensus sequences were constructed for each RNA molecule. Non-functional sequences were discarded, and so were lower-count sequences lying one edit away from another sequence. Based on a fit of two negative binomial distributions, barcode sub-clusters having less than 20% of the maximum read count were discarded. Clones were called with MiXCR by TCRdb after fastp trimmed the public reads at Q25, and only in-frame beta chains were retained. For every CDR3 protein sequence, its rows merge into one entry that carries the most common genes and DNA. The V and J calls, along with clone size, are taken from TCRdb and not from the paper's own processing. Recorded for this sample are over 65,000 distinct CDR3 sequences; 20% to 30% of them occurred a single time. Jointly, the top ten make up 0.6% to 0.95% of the sample.

Libraries of naive CD8 T cells were built from around 20,000 to 990,000 sorted cells, with 10%, 30% or 50% of the purified RNA used. On a BD FACSAria II, naive CD8 T cells were FACS-sorted as CD8+CD4-CCR7+CD45RA+ and collected into RLT Plus buffer. Detection sensitivity was tested by spiking Jurkat RNA equal to fewer than twelve TCR copies' worth into samples containing roughly 17,000-1,000,000 naive CD8 T cells. CD8 T cells were enriched using RosetteSep CD8+ T Cell Enrichment Cocktail and Ficoll-Paque, and the enriched cells then underwent ACK red cell lysis. The TCR was taken from a human donor in good health. Some libraries in this study had Jurkat cell RNA spiked in. Sequenced material: naive CD8+ T cells from blood, with Jurkat cell RNA spiked in. In the paper's terms, the cell subset or site label means: FACS-sorted CD8+CD4-CCR7+CD45RA+ naive T cells. The sequence is built from TRBV13 and TRBJ2-5; the D gene is perhaps TRBD2, on 5 matching bases. Here the CDR3 is given as CASSYQSGQATQYF. The DNA sequence is given as TGTGCCAGCAGCTACCAAAGCGGCCAAGCGACCCAGTACTTC.